This record covers a single TCR beta chain. Trimming shortened V by 9 bases and J by 4 bases, and 9 bases separated the two germline ends. The CDR3 spans 12 residues. Germline V gene sequence: CDR1 ENHRY, CDR2 SYGVKD. With a J-beta primer mix and a sample-barcoded 5' primer, a second PCR ran about 7 to 12 cycles. TCRdb re-derived calls from the 5' RACE reads in MiXCR, one entry per CDR3 protein. The profile shows about 1.4 million distinct CDR3 sequences, approximately 59% of them singletons. The sample comes from a study of blood T cells in healthy people across ages. Total RNA, at least 5.5 micrograms per sample, was extracted from PBMCs.

The source material was blood. The V gene is TRBV10-3, the J gene TRBJ1-4; D unresolved. This clonotype originated in a man between 18 and 29 years old in good health. CDR3 sequence: CAIDFGNEKLFF. CDR3 DNA sequence: TGTGCCATTGATTTTGGTAATGAAAAACTGTTTTTT.